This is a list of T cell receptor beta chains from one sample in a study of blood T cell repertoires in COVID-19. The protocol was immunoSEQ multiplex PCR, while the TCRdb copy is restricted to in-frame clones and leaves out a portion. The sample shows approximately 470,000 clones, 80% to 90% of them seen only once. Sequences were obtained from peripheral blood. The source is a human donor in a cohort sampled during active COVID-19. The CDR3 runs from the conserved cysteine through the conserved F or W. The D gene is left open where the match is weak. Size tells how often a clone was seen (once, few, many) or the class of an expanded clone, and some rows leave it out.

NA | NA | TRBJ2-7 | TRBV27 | TGTGCCAGCAGTTCCAGCTCCTACGAGCAGTACTTC | CASSSSSYEQYF
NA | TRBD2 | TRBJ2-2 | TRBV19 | TGTGCCAGCCGGTCAGCGGGAGGTGCCGCCGGGGAGCTGTTTTTT | CASRSAGGAAGELFF
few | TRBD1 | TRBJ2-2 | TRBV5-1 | TGCGCCAGCAGCTTGGCCGTGGGACAGACGAACACCGGGGAGCTGTTTTTT | CASSLAVGQTNTGELFF
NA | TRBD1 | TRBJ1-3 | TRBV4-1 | TGCGCCAGCAGCCTTCTAACAGGGGGAAGAAACACCATATATTTT | CASSLLTGGRNTIYF
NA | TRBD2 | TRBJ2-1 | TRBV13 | TGTGCCAGCAGCTCGACCTTTCTAGCGGGAAAAGGGGGTGAGCAGTTCTTC | CASSSTFLAGKGGEQFF
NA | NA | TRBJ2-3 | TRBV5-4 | TGTGCCAGCAGCCTGGGACGGAGCAGCACAGATACGCAGTATTTT | CASSLGRSSTDTQYF
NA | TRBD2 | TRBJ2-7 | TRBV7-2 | TGTGCCAGCAGCCCAGGGGTAGCGGGAGTCGAGCAGTACTTC | CASSPGVAGVEQYF
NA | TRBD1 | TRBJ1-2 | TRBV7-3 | TGTGCCAGCAGCTTGGACAGGGGGAGGGGTGGCTACACCTTC | CASSLDRGRGGYTF
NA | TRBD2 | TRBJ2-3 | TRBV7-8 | TGTGCCAGCAGCAATAGACTAGCGGGAGCGACAGATACGCAGTATTTT | CASSNRLAGATDTQYF
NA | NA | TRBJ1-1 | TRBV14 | TGTGCCAGCAGCCAGGACATGAACACTGAAGCTTTCTTT | CASSQDMNTEAFF
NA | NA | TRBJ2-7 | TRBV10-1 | TGCGCCAGCAGTGTAACGGGAGCTGGAGAGCAGTACTTC | CASSVTGAGEQYF
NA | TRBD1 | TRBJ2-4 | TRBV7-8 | TGTGCCAGCAGCTTAGCGGGACAGGGGGACATTCAGTACTTC | CASSLAGQGDIQYF
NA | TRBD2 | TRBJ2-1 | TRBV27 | TGTGCCAGCAGTTTGCGGGGGAGCTCCTACAATGAGCAGTTCTTC | CASSLRGSSYNEQFF
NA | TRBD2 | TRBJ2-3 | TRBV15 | TGTGCCACCAGCCCCCGACGCGGGACTAGCGGGGGGACAGATACGCAGTATTTT | CATSPRRGTSGGTDTQYF
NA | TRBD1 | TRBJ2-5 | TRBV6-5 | TGTGCCAGCAGTTACGGAACAGGGGCCCGGGAGACCCAGTACTTC | CASSYGTGARETQYF
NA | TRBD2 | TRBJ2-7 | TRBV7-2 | TGTGCCAGCAGCTTACTAGTCACTAGCGGGAGTTCCTACGAGCAGTACTTC | CASSLLVTSGSSYEQYF
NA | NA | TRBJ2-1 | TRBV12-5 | TGTGCTAGTGCCCCGTCTCAGACCTACAATGAGCAGTTCTTC | CASAPSQTYNEQFF
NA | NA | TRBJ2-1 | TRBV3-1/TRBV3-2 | TGTGCCAGCAGCCAAGAGGCGGGATGGCATGAGCAGTTCTTC | CASSQEAGWHEQFF
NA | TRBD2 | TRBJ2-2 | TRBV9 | TGTGCCAGCAGCGTAGCTAGGGGACTAGCCGGCGGGGAGCTGTTTTTT | CASSVARGLAGGELFF
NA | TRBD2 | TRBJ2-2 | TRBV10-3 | TGTGCCATCAGTGAGTTCCTAGCGGGCACCGGGGAGCTGTTTTTT | CAISEFLAGTGELFF
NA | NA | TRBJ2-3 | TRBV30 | TGTGCCTGGAGTAGCGGCCTTAGCACAGATACGCAGTATTTT | CAWSSGLSTDTQYF
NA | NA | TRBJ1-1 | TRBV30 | TGTGCCTGGAGTGTACATACGAACACTGAAGCTTTCTTT | CAWSVHTNTEAFF
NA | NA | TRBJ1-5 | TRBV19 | TGTGCCAGCGGCACAGTATATAGCAATCAGCCCCAGCATTTT | CASGTVYSNQPQHF
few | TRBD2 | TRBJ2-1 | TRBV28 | TGTGCCATCCTAGCGGGAGGTAAAAGTGAGCAGTTCTTC | CAILAGGKSEQFF
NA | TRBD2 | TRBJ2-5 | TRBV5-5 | TGTGCCAGCAGCGGGACTAGCGGGAGTATGCGAGAAGAGACCCAGTACTTC | CASSGTSGSMREETQYF
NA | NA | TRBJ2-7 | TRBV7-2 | TGTGCCAGCAGCCATGGGGCTCGGCCGGGCGAGCAGTACTTC | CASSHGARPGEQYF
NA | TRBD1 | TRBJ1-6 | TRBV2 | TGTGCCAGCCAGGGACAGGGCAGGTCACCCCTCCACTTT | CASQGQGRSPLHF
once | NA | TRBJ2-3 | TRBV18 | TGTGCCAGCTCACCACCGAGGGACTTGTCCACAGATACGCAGTATTTT | CASSPPRDLSTDTQYF
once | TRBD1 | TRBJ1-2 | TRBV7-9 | TGTGCCAGCAGCCGCCCGATTGGAGGACAGGGAGACTATGGCTACACCTTC | CASSRPIGGQGDYGYTF
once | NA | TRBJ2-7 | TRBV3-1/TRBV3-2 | TGTGCCAGCAGCCGCAAAGGAAAGGGACTCGCCTACGAGCAGTACTTC | CASSRKGKGLAYEQYF
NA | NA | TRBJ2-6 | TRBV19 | TGTGCCAGTATGCGAAGCGCCTCCGAGGCCAACGTCCTGACTTTC | CASMRSASEANVLTF
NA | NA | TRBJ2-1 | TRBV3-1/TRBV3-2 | TGTGCCAGCAGCCAAGATCCTCTGTATAATGAGCAGTTCTTC | CASSQDPLYNEQFF
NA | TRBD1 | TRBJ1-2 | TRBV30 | TGTGCCTGGACTACAGGGGACTATGGCTACACCTTC | CAWTTGDYGYTF
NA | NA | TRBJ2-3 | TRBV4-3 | TGCGCCAGCAGCCGAGAGACAGGCATCACAGATACGCAGTATTTT | CASSRETGITDTQYF
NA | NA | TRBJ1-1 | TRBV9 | TGTGCCAGCAGCTTTCACAGGGCGGGCACTGAAGCTTTCTTT | CASSFHRAGTEAFF
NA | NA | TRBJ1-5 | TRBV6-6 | TGTGCCAGCAGTTCCTTCTCCGGGACAAGCAATCAGCCCCAGCATTTT | CASSSFSGTSNQPQHF
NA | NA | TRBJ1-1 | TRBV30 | TGTGCCTGGACCCTGACAGTGAGCACTGAAGCTTTCTTT | CAWTLTVSTEAFF